Presented here are 29 T cell receptor beta chains from one specimen sequenced in a study of PD-1 blockade in mismatch repair-deficient tumors. This table comes from immunoSEQ multiplex PCR, and its TCRdb copy is limited to in-frame clones, with some not included. Of around 110,000 clones detected, over 65% appear once; the ten largest clones hold 4% to 5%. The sequences come from peripheral blood, collected 60 weeks after starting pembrolizumab. The origin of the receptors is an adult with mismatch repair-deficient cancer.

V and J are TRBV18 and TRBJ1-5; the D is unclear. Germline V lookup: CDR1 KGHSH, CDR2 LQKENI. This CDR3 is built from 13 residues. Trimming left V 6 bases short and J 0 bases short, with 6 bases between. CDR3 bases: TGTGCCAGCTCGCTAGATAGCAATCAGCCCCAGCATTTT. Amino acid sequence: CASSLDSNQPQHF.

The J gene is TRBJ1-4, the V gene TRBV27; D ambiguous. In germline, CDR1 is MNHEY, CDR2 SMNVEV (reference sequence). Trimming removed 6 bases at V and 0 bases at J, with 8 bases between. The CDR3 loop spans 14 amino acids. The CDR3 sequence: CASRGHATNEKLFF. DNA for the CDR3: TGTGCCAGCAGAGGTCATGCAACTAATGAAAAACTGTTTTTT.

J is TRBJ1-2 and V is TRBV6-1; TRBD1 agrees at 7 bases. The CDR3 loop spans 14 amino acids. The V and J ends lost 6 bases and 4 bases, in that order; junction bases with no gene match: 8. Germline-derived CDR1 and CDR2 are MNHNS and SASEGT. CDR3 protein: CASSPGQISYGYTF. DNA for the CDR3: TGTGCCAGCAGCCCGGGACAGATCAGCTATGGCTACACCTTC.

The J gene is TRBJ1-1, the V gene TRBV10-3; 10 bases are shared with TRBD1. The CDR3 has 15 amino acids. Germline values: CDR1 ENHRY, CDR2 SYGVKD. Losses at the gene ends were 6 bases for V and 5 bases for J; bases not matched to a gene: 9. CDR3 protein: CAIRATGQGMTEAFF. The CDR3 DNA is TGTGCCATCAGGGCTACGGGACAGGGGATGACTGAAGCTTTCTTT.

The chain uses TRBV7-2 and TRBJ2-7, with D unresolved. The CDR3 extends over 13 amino acids. Germline V gene lookup returns CDR1 SGHTA and CDR2 FQGNSA. V was pared by 4 bases and J by 6 bases, with 13 bases between. This CDR3 is CASSYRDPSEQYF. The CDR3, as DNA: TGTGCCAGCAGCTACCGCGATCCGAGCGAGCAGTACTTC.

The J gene is TRBJ1-5, the V gene TRBV5-1; D not certain. Trimming left V 4 bases short and J 2 bases short, with 13 bases between. Germline V CDR1 and CDR2: SGHRS, YFSETQ. This CDR3 is built from 15 residues. The CDR3 region has the DNA TGCGCCAGCAGCCCGGACGGAAGAGGCAATCAGCCCCAGCATTTT. Protein sequence: CASSPDGRGNQPQHF.

This clone appeared a single time. This chain links TRBV4-1 with TRBJ2-1; perhaps TRBD2 as D (7 bases). This CDR3 spans 17 amino acids. Trimming left V 2 bases short and J 8 bases short, with 22 bases between. Germline V gene sequence: CDR1 MGHRA, CDR2 YSYEKL. In nucleotides, the CDR3 is TGCGCCAGCAGCCAATTACCGGGTAGGGGGGGCCAGGATGAGCAGTTCTTC. Its translation is CASSQLPGRGGQDEQFF.

This clone was picked up a small number of times. The V gene is TRBV9, the J gene TRBJ2-7; D unclear. The CDR3 is 14 amino acids. Trimming removed 0 bases from V and 0 bases from J, with 7 bases in between. Germline CDR1 and CDR2: SGDLS and YYNGEE. The DNA of the CDR3 is TGTGCCAGCAGCGTAGAGGGAATCTCCTACGAGCAGTACTTC. It encodes CASSVEGISYEQYF.

This chain uses TRBV29-1 with TRBJ1-1; TRBD1 aligns across 8 bases. CDR1 SQVTM and CDR2 ANQGSEA come from the germline V gene. The CDR3 contains 13 residues. With 8 bases clipped from V and 3 bases from J, the junction kept 8 bases outside the gene matches. The chain's CDR3 is CSTSTGGDTEAFF. CDR3 coding DNA: TGCAGCACATCCACAGGGGGGGACACTGAAGCTTTCTTT.

This clone was seen only once. The genes are TRBV5-6 and TRBJ1-1; D is unresolved. The germline gives CDR1 SGHDT, CDR2 YYEEEE. The CDR3 spans 14 residues. Trimming left V 5 bases short and J 3 bases short, with 14 bases between. CDR3 DNA: TGTGCCAGCAGGAAGAACGGGCCGTACACTGAAGCTTTCTTT. Protein: CASRKNGPYTEAFF.

The rearrangement joins TRBV19 to TRBJ2-4, with D possibly TRBD1 on 6 matching bases. V dropped 0 bases and J dropped 5 bases, with 14 bases sitting between them. This CDR3 has 16 amino acids. The germline gives CDR1 LNHDA, CDR2 SQIVND (reference sequence). The CDR3 coding sequence is TGTGCCAGTAGTATAGATCGTTTACAGGGCCAAAACATTCAGTACTTC. This translates into CASSIDRLQGQNIQYF.

The gene calls are TRBV6-5 and TRBJ1-3; D is undetermined. Germline CDR1 MNHEY, CDR2 SVGAGI. Trimming removed 6 bases from V and 4 bases from J, with 13 bases in between. The CDR3 extends over 14 amino acids. The CDR3 spells CASSPGPSGNTIYF. The CDR3 DNA follows: TGTGCCAGCAGCCCCGGACCATCCGGAAACACCATATATTTT.

This chain connects TRBV10-3 to TRBJ2-7; weak D call: TRBD1 (5 bases). The CDR3 extends over 14 amino acids. Trimming pared 0 bases from V and 3 bases from J, leaving 9 bases between. CDR1 and CDR2 (germline): ENHRY, SYGVKD. The CDR3 DNA follows: TGTGCCATCAGTGAGTCAGGGGCCGGCTACGAGCAGTACTTC. This translates into CAISESGAGYEQYF.

The chain joins TRBV10-3 to TRBJ1-5; tentatively, D is TRBD1 (6 bases). CDR1 ENHRY and CDR2 SYGVKD come from the germline V gene. Trimming pared 2 bases from V and 3 bases from J, leaving 8 bases between. CDR3 size: 14 residues. CDR3 residues: CAISEGQSNQPQHF. The CDR3 DNA is TGTGCCATCAGTGAGGGACAGTCCAATCAGCCCCAGCATTTT.

In DNA form, the CDR3 reads TGTGCCTGGGCTAAAAGGGACAGGGTAGGGGAGCTGTTTTTT. As protein: CAWAKRDRVGELFF. The chain is built from TRBV30 and TRBJ2-2; 9 nucleotides agree with TRBD1. Germline V gene lookup returns CDR1 GTSNPN and CDR2 SVGIG (reference sequence). Unmatched junction bases numbered 9, after V lost 5 bases and J lost 8 bases. The CDR3 consists of 14 residues.

This CDR3 reads CASSGGLAGSNSYEQYF. For the CDR3, the DNA is TGCGCCAGCAGTGGAGGACTAGCGGGATCTAACTCCTACGAGCAGTACTTC. The J gene is TRBJ2-7, the V gene TRBV5-1, with 12 bases fitting TRBD2. This CDR3 comprises 17 residues. Germline V gene lookup returns CDR1 SGHRS and CDR2 YFSETQ. V lost 5 bases and J lost 0; bases outside the gene matches: 9.

The chain is built from TRBV19 and TRBJ2-3, with 7 bases lining up with TRBD1. The V and J ends lost 6 bases and 1 base, in that order; junction bases with no gene match: 10. CDR3 size: 16 residues. The germline gives CDR1 LNHDA, CDR2 SQIVND (reference sequence). CDR3 sequence: CASSLVPGQRTDTQYF. The CDR3 DNA reads as TGTGCCAGTAGCCTGGTTCCGGGACAGCGCACAGATACGCAGTATTTT.

The chain recombines TRBV6-6 with TRBJ2-7, with TRBD2 identical over 7 bases. The junction had 16 bases not matched to a gene; V was cut back by 6 bases and J by 5 bases. Germline V CDR1 and CDR2: MNHNY, SVGAGI (reference sequence). This CDR3 contains 16 residues. The CDR3 protein is CASSLKRELSRDEQYF. In DNA form, the CDR3 reads TGTGCCAGCAGCTTAAAGCGGGAACTTTCAAGGGACGAGCAGTACTTC.

The gene calls are TRBV9 and TRBJ2-5, with 13 bases fitting TRBD2. V shed 3 bases, J shed 4 bases, and the junction held 6 bases outside the gene matches. The CDR3 has 16 amino acids. CDR1 is SGDLS and CDR2 is YYNGEE in the germline V gene. For the CDR3, the DNA is TGTGCCAGCAGCGAGCGACTAGCGGGAGGCTCAGAGACCCAGTACTTC. This gives the protein CASSERLAGGSETQYF. The whole variable domain, filled in from reference TRBV9 and TRBJ2-5, reads DSGVTQTPKHLITATGQRVTLRCSPRSGDLSVYWYQQSLDQGLQFLIQYYNGEERAKGNILERFSAQQFPDLHSELNLSSLELGDSALYFCASSERLAGGSETQYFGPGTRLLVL.

For the CDR3, the DNA is TGTGCCAGCAGCTTAGGTCCAGCGGGAGAGCTAGATACGCAGTATTTT. Its protein is CASSLGPAGELDTQYF. This chain connects TRBV5-8 to TRBJ2-3, with 8 positions matching TRBD2. Germline V gene lookup returns CDR1 SGHTS and CDR2 YDEGEE. The length of the CDR3 is 16 residues. Trimming removed 2 bases from V and 5 bases from J; junction bases left unmatched: 10.

The chain is built from TRBV19 and TRBJ1-1; 7 bases are shared with TRBD1. Germline lookup yields CDR1 LNHDA and CDR2 SQIVND (reference sequence). Trimming cost V 6 bases and J 1 base; bases outside gene matches: 17. This CDR3 is 18 amino acids long. This CDR3 is CASSRTGKVGIGNTEAFF. The CDR3 nucleotides read TGTGCCAGTAGCCGGACAGGAAAGGTGGGAATTGGGAACACTGAAGCTTTCTTT. Looking up the rest from reference TRBV19 and TRBJ1-1 gives the full variable domain: DGGITQSPKYLFRKEGQNVTLSCEQNLNHDAMYWYRQDPGQGLRLIYYSQIVNDFQKGDIAEGYSVSREKKESFPLTVTSAQKNPTAFYLCASSRTGKVGIGNTEAFFGQGTRLTVV.

The CDR3 region has the DNA TGTGCGTGTGGGGCGACAGGGAACTACGAGCAGTACTTC. Translating it yields CACGATGNYEQYF. This chain links TRBV6-1 with TRBJ2-7; 7 positions match TRBD1. Looked up from germline, CDR1 is MNHNS and CDR2 is SASEGT. The CDR3 runs 13 residues.

The rearrangement joins TRBV5-1 to TRBJ2-7, with 7 positions matching TRBD1. The CDR3 sequence is 14 residues long. In germline, CDR1 is SGHRS, CDR2 YFSETQ. V shed 1 base and J 4 bases; nucleotides not matched to a gene: 5. CDR3: CASSLTGENYEQYF. The CDR3, as DNA: TGCGCCAGCAGCTTGACAGGGGAAAATTACGAGCAGTACTTC.

V usage is TRBV7-9 and J usage is TRBJ2-1; 14 nucleotides match TRBD2. The germline V gene has CDR1 SEHNR and CDR2 FQNEAQ (reference sequence). J gave up 7 bases and V 3 bases, and 11 bases lay outside the gene matches. CDR3 length: 18 residues. CDR3 amino acids: CASSFGTSGSPSGNEQFF. The CDR3 DNA sequence: TGTGCCAGCAGCTTTGGGACTAGCGGGAGCCCCTCGGGGAATGAGCAGTTCTTC.

The chain couples TRBV9 to TRBJ2-7; TRBD1 agrees at 8 bases. J was trimmed by 2 bases and V by 3 bases; bases with no gene match: 16. CDR1 and CDR2 (germline): SGDLS, YYNGEE. The CDR3 spans 18 residues. CDR3: CASSGPLAEDRDPYEQYF. The CDR3, as DNA: TGTGCCAGCAGCGGTCCCCTAGCCGAGGACAGGGATCCCTACGAGCAGTACTTC. The full variable domain, with the rest looked up from reference TRBV9 and TRBJ2-7, is DSGVTQTPKHLITATGQRVTLRCSPRSGDLSVYWYQQSLDQGLQFLIQYYNGEERAKGNILERFSAQQFPDLHSELNLSSLELGDSALYFCASSGPLAEDRDPYEQYFGPGTRLTVT.

The rearrangement uses TRBV15 and TRBJ1-3; no clear D. The V end lost 0 bases, the J end lost 4 bases, and 13 bases lay between the germline ends. The CDR3 is made up of 16 amino acids. The germline CDR1 and CDR2 sequences are LNHNV and YYDKDF (reference sequence). CDR3 in DNA: TGTGCCACCAGCAGAGAAGGAACAACGGGAGGAAACACCATATATTTT. It specifies CATSREGTTGGNTIYF.

The chain carries TRBV5-6 and TRBJ2-1; 7 bases are a match to TRBD2. The CDR3 runs to 15 residues. Per the germline V gene, CDR1 is SGHDT and CDR2 is YYEEEE. V lost 4 bases to trimming and J lost 6 bases; unmatched junction nucleotides: 10. The DNA for the CDR3 is TGTGCCAGCAGCGGGGGGGGACTCCTGTCCAATGAGCAGTTCTTC. Translation: CASSGGGLLSNEQFF.

The gene calls are TRBV19 and TRBJ1-4, with D hard to call. This CDR3 region has 15 residues. Deletions cut 3 bases from V and 7 bases from J, with 15 bases between. Looked up from germline, CDR1 is LNHDA and CDR2 is SQIVND (reference sequence). The CDR3 is CASSMEGGRGEKLFF. Here the CDR3 DNA reads TGTGCCAGTAGTATGGAGGGAGGCCGGGGTGAAAAACTGTTTTTT.

V gene TRBV6-4 combines with J gene TRBJ2-2, with 8 bases fitting TRBD2. This CDR3 is built from 15 residues. V was pared by 3 bases and J by 0 bases, with 0 bases of the junction left unmatched. Germline V gene data show CDR1 as MRHNA and CDR2 as SNTAGT. CDR3 loop: CASSEGLANTGELFF. Here the CDR3 DNA reads TGTGCCAGCAGTGAGGGACTAGCGAACACCGGGGAGCTGTTTTTT.